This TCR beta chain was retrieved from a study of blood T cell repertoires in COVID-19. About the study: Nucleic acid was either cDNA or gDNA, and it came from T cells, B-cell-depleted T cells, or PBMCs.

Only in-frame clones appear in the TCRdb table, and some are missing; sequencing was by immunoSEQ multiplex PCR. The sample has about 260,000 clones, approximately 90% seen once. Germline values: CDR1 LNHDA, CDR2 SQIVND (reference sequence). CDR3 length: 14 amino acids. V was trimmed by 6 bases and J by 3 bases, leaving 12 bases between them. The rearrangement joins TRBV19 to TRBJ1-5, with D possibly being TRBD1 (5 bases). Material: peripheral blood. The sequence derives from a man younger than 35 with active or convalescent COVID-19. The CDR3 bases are TGTGCCAGTAGCGATGACAGCATCAATCAGCCCCAGCATTTT. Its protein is CASSDDSINQPQHF.